The T cell receptor beta chain described here comes from a study of CD8 T cells in Susac syndrome. Sequencing of TCR beta was undertaken in CD8+ and CD4+ T cells derived from blood. The multiple sclerosis controls, all treatment-naive patients, had relapsing-remitting disease that was stable or active. In contrast to the negatively isolated CD8+ and CD4+ T cells, TEMRA cells were FACS-enriched. This CDR3 region has 16 residues. V lost 2 bases and J lost 5; bases outside the gene matches: 7. CDR1 MNHEY and CDR2 SMNVEV come from the germline V gene (reference sequence). RNA, at about 0.45 to 1 ug, was reverse transcribed with random hexamers. Amplification of TCR beta CDR3 across 54 Vbeta and 13 Jbeta was performed with immunoSEQ multiplex PCR. MiXCR, run by TCRdb on the immunoSEQ multiplex PCR reads, gives a single entry per CDR3 protein. This table has about 430,000 distinct CDR3 sequences, more than 80% appearing once.

This chain joins TRBV27 and TRBJ2-3; 10 bases fit TRBD1. The sequence came from a human donor with multiple sclerosis. Sequences were obtained from CD8+ T cells from PBMCs. CDR3 nucleotide sequence: TGTGCCAGCAGTTTACCTGGGACAGGGGACAAAGATACGCAGTATTTT. It encodes CASSLPGTGDKDTQYF.